This TCR beta chain was sequenced in a study of memory CD4+ T cells and cytomegalovirus serostatus. Study-level information: This sample comes from healthy Belgian adults, fewer than 10 CMV seropositive, about 25 seronegative.

The method was immunoSEQ multiplex PCR; TCRdb's version includes in-frame clones alone and lacks a portion of them. This sample has about 41,000 clones, with about 82% found just once. As concerns this clone: Antigen: not known.

Study-wide findings and caveats: Of approximately 150 reported CMV TCRbeta sequences, under 80 were found in memory CD4+ repertoires.

Single viable CD3+CD4+CD8-CD45RO+ cells were sorted as the memory CD4+ T cells. Germline V gene data show CDR1 as MNHEY and CDR2 as SVGAGI. CDR3 length: 14 amino acids. Trimming took 0 bases from V and 0 from J, leaving 5 bases between them. V gene TRBV6-5 combines with J gene TRBJ1-1; no clear D. The sequence derives from an adult in good health and CMV-seronegative. Sequenced material: memory CD4+ T cells from blood. As DNA, the CDR3 is TGTGCCAGCAGTTACTCTGAGATGAACACTGAAGCTTTCTTT. It is translated as CASSYSEMNTEAFF.